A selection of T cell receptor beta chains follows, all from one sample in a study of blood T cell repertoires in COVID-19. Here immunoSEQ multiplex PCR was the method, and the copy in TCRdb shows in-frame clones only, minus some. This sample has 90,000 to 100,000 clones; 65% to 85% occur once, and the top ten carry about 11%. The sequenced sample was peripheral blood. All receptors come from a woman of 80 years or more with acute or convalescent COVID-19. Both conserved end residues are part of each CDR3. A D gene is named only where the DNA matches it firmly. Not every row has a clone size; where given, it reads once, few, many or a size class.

CASSPEGAANEKLFF TGTGCCAGCTCACCAGAGGGGGCGGCTAATGAAAAACTGTTTTTT TRBJ1-4 TRBD1 TRBV18 few
CSARSPTGQFF TGCAGTGCTAGAAGCCCCACGGGGCAGTTCTTC TRBJ2-1 NA TRBV20-1 NA
CASSSGTSGTDTQYF TGCGCCAGCAGCTCCGGGACTAGCGGCACAGATACGCAGTATTTT TRBJ2-3 TRBD2 TRBV5-1 NA
CATAVGKGGQETQYF TGTGCCACCGCAGTGGGTAAAGGGGGCCAAGAGACCCAGTACTTC TRBJ2-5 NA TRBV24-1 NA
CASSQAPQGAGATNEKLFF TGCGCCAGCAGCCAAGCCCCCCAGGGGGCAGGAGCAACTAATGAAAAACTGTTTTTT TRBJ1-4 TRBD1 TRBV4-1 few
CASSSTGGFEKLFF TGTGCCAGCTCGTCGACAGGGGGTTTCGAAAAACTGTTTTTT TRBJ1-4 TRBD1 TRBV18 NA
CSVGERGRERGYTF TGCAGCGTTGGTGAAAGAGGCAGGGAAAGAGGCTACACCTTC TRBJ1-2 NA TRBV29-1 few
CASSLAFGLAGANTGELFF TGTGCCAGCAGCTTAGCGTTCGGACTAGCGGGGGCAAACACCGGGGAGCTGTTTTTT TRBJ2-2 TRBD2 TRBV7-8 once
CASSLGPGGNYGYTF TGTGCCAGCAGCTTAGGACCGGGCGGGAACTATGGCTACACCTTC TRBJ1-2 NA TRBV11-2 NA
CASSQHQMNTEAFF TGTGCCAGCAGCCAACATCAAATGAACACTGAAGCTTTCTTT TRBJ1-1 NA TRBV7-2 NA
CASSPGTSGGAVIEQFF TGCGCCAGCAGCCCCGGGACTAGCGGGGGGGCCGTTATTGAGCAGTTCTTC TRBJ2-1 TRBD2 TRBV5-1 NA
CASTVNYGYTF TGTGCCAGCACGGTAAACTATGGCTACACCTTC TRBJ1-2 NA TRBV19 NA
CAWSVEVGQYF TGTGCCTGGAGTGTCGAGGTAGGGCAGTACTTC TRBJ2-7 NA TRBV30 few
CASSSAVITDTQYF TGTGCCAGCAGCTCGGCGGTCATCACAGATACGCAGTATTTT TRBJ2-3 NA TRBV7-2 NA
CASSILAPGNADTQYF TGTGCCAGTAGTATACTAGCGCCGGGAAACGCAGATACGCAGTATTTT TRBJ2-3 NA TRBV19 NA
CASSFRQGSTEAFF TGTGCCAGCAGCTTCCGACAGGGGAGTACTGAAGCTTTCTTT TRBJ1-1 TRBD1 TRBV5-4 NA
CASSTQLNTEAFF TGTGCCAGCAGCACGCAGTTGAACACTGAAGCTTTCTTT TRBJ1-1 NA TRBV11-2 few
CASSQGTSGGAHEQFF TGCGCCAGCAGCCAAGGGACTAGCGGGGGGGCACATGAGCAGTTCTTC TRBJ2-1 TRBD2 TRBV4-3 NA
CASSRTGLTYEQYF TGTGCCAGTAGTCGGACAGGGTTGACCTACGAGCAGTACTTC TRBJ2-7 TRBD1 TRBV19 NA
CASSPDRVGNSPLHF TGTGCCAGCAGTCCAGACAGGGTCGGTAATTCACCCCTCCACTTT TRBJ1-6 TRBD1 TRBV6-2/TRBV6-3 NA
CASSSGTPVLGETQYF TGTGCCAGCAGCTCCGGGACACCAGTGCTTGGGGAGACCCAGTACTTC TRBJ2-5 NA TRBV11-3 NA
CASSILSAGLDGYTF TGTGCCAGCAGCATCCTCTCGGCAGGGTTGGATGGCTACACCTTC TRBJ1-2 NA TRBV9 NA
CASNPTGGGELFF TGTGCCAGCAACCCCACCGGGGGCGGGGAGCTGTTTTTT TRBJ2-2 NA TRBV9 NA
CASSVGEVYGNEKLFF TGTGCCAGCAGCGTAGGTGAGGTGTACGGTAATGAAAAACTGTTTTTT TRBJ1-4 NA TRBV9 NA
CASSFGRRPGETQYF TGTGCCAGCAGCTTTGGTCGGCGGCCCGGAGAGACCCAGTACTTC TRBJ2-5 NA TRBV5-4 NA
CASSQEQGSSPLHF TGTGCCAGCAGCCAAGAACAGGGGAGTTCACCCCTCCACTTT TRBJ1-6 TRBD1 TRBV3-1/TRBV3-2 NA
CASSLPISAGYNEQFF TGTGCCAGTAGTCTCCCAATTTCCGCGGGATACAATGAGCAGTTCTTC TRBJ2-1 NA TRBV19 NA
CASSPRGTVHEQYF TGTGCCAGCAGCCCTAGGGGGACAGTCCACGAGCAGTACTTC TRBJ2-7 TRBD1 TRBV11-1 NA
CASSYSIQGVSLSYSNQPQHF TGTGCCAGCAGTTACTCGATCCAGGGGGTATCTCTCTCTTATAGCAATCAGCCCCAGCATTTT TRBJ1-5 TRBD1 TRBV6-2/TRBV6-3 NA
CASSRTSGGSSYNEQFF TGTGCCAGCTCAAGGACTAGCGGGGGGAGCTCCTACAATGAGCAGTTCTTC TRBJ2-1 TRBD2 TRBV18 NA
CASSLLRGGSSYNEQFF TGCGCCAGCAGCTTGTTGCGGGGGGGTTCCTCCTACAATGAGCAGTTCTTC TRBJ2-1 TRBD2 TRBV5-1 once
CASSPGLAGADTQYF TGTGCCAGCAGCCCGGGACTAGCGGGGGCAGATACGCAGTATTTT TRBJ2-3 TRBD2 TRBV5-8 NA
CASLKGQEGYTF TGCGCCAGCCTTAAGGGACAGGAAGGCTACACCTTC TRBJ1-2 TRBD1 TRBV10-2 NA
CASSPETGRNTGELFF TGTGCCAGCAGCCCGGAAACAGGGAGGAACACCGGGGAGCTGTTTTTT TRBJ2-2 NA TRBV4-2 once
CASSQGQSGANVLTF TGCGCCAGCAGCCAAGGACAGTCTGGGGCCAACGTCCTGACTTTC TRBJ2-6 NA TRBV5-1 NA
CASSWLPETGEGYTF TGCGCCAGCAGCTGGCTTCCGGAGACAGGGGAAGGCTACACCTTC TRBJ1-2 TRBD1 TRBV5-1 NA
CASSTQTGARNQPQHF TGTGCCAGCAGCACCCAGACAGGGGCACGCAATCAGCCCCAGCATTTT TRBJ1-5 TRBD1 TRBV4-2 few
CASSLERDKADTQYF TGCGCCAGCAGCTTGGAAAGGGACAAGGCAGATACGCAGTATTTT TRBJ2-3 NA TRBV5-1 NA
CASSLSGGATETQYF TGTGCCAGCAGCCTTAGCGGGGGGGCCACAGAGACCCAGTACTTC TRBJ2-5 TRBD2 TRBV7-9 NA
CASRSRANTEAFF TGTGCCAGCAGAAGCAGGGCGAACACTGAAGCTTTCTTT TRBJ1-1 NA TRBV2 NA
CASSDRGQADTQYF TGTGCCAGCAGCGACAGGGGACAAGCAGATACGCAGTATTTT TRBJ2-3 TRBD1 TRBV11-1 NA
CASSLQGNNSPLHF TGTGCCAGCAGTCTACAGGGGAATAATTCACCCCTCCACTTT TRBJ1-6 TRBD1 TRBV3-1/TRBV3-2 NA
CASSPGGTDTQYF TGCGCCAGCAGCCCCGGGGGCACAGATACGCAGTATTTT TRBJ2-3 NA TRBV4-3 NA
CASSQDWGGEETQYF TGTGCCAGCAGCCAAGATTGGGGTGGGGAGGAGACCCAGTACTTC TRBJ2-5 NA TRBV3-1/TRBV3-2 NA
CASSAPAGTGFTDTQYF TGTGCCAGCAGTGCACCCGCCGGGACAGGGTTCACAGATACGCAGTATTTT TRBJ2-3 TRBD1 TRBV6-2/TRBV6-3 once
CATSEGATYGYTF TGTGCCACCAGTGAAGGGGCAACCTATGGCTACACCTTC TRBJ1-2 NA TRBV24-1 NA
CASRVYGANYGYTF TGTGCCAGCAGAGTATACGGAGCTAACTATGGCTACACCTTC TRBJ1-2 NA TRBV28 few
CASSPGTGGQPQHF TGTGCCAGCAGCCCGGGGACAGGGGGACAGCCCCAGCATTTT TRBJ1-5 TRBD1 TRBV7-9 NA
CASSLSRLEKLFF TGTGCCAGCAGTTTATCGAGGCTCGAAAAACTGTTTTTT TRBJ1-4 NA TRBV12-3/TRBV12-4 NA
CASSQAGTGVSPLHF TGCGCCAGCAGCCAAGCCGGGACAGGGGTTTCACCCCTCCACTTT TRBJ1-6 TRBD1 TRBV4-3 NA
CASSRYREGGQETQYF TGTGCCAGCAGTCGTTACCGGGAAGGAGGGCAAGAGACCCAGTACTTC TRBJ2-5 NA TRBV2 once
CASSHLGRTGTRETQYF TGCGCCAGCAGCCATCTGGGCCGGACAGGGACGCGAGAGACCCAGTACTTC TRBJ2-5 TRBD1 TRBV4-1 NA
CASSRAATNEKLFF TGTGCCAGCTCACGGGCAGCAACTAATGAAAAACTGTTTTTT TRBJ1-4 NA TRBV18 NA
CASSSDRAETQYF TGCGCCAGCAGCTCGGACAGGGCAGAGACCCAGTACTTC TRBJ2-5 TRBD1 TRBV5-1 NA
CASSSRQGANYGYTF TGTGCCAGCAGCTCTCGACAGGGGGCTAACTATGGCTACACCTTC TRBJ1-2 TRBD1 TRBV5-8 few
CASSPLGGGTANYGYTF TGTGCCAGCAGCCCGTTGGGGGGTGGGACAGCTAACTATGGCTACACCTTC TRBJ1-2 TRBD1 TRBV11-2 NA
CASSSDKNQPQHF TGTGCCAGTTCCTCGGACAAGAATCAGCCCCAGCATTTT TRBJ1-5 NA TRBV2 NA